The 26 T cell receptor beta chains presented below share a single source sample, sequenced in a study of blood T cell repertoires in COVID-19. Assay: immunoSEQ multiplex PCR; the TCRdb copy retains only in-frame clones and omits some. Among 350,000 to 400,000 clones listed, more than 75% were seen once. Sequencing input: PBMCs or T cells enriched from blood (not recorded which). These receptors all stem from a woman under 30 who had recovered from COVID-19.

The table lists this clone with a count of one. V is TRBV6-5 and J is TRBJ2-3; 8 bases fit TRBD2. CDR1 and CDR2 (germline): MNHEY, SVGAGI. The CDR3 runs 15 residues. J lost 0 bases, V lost 5 bases, and 4 bases had no gene match. The CDR3, as DNA: TGTGCCAGCAGTCCCCTAGCGGGCAGCACAGATACGCAGTATTTT. This encodes CASSPLAGSTDTQYF.

The chain has TRBV27 and TRBJ2-5, with D perhaps TRBD1 (5 bases). CDR1 and CDR2 (germline): MNHEY, SMNVEV (reference sequence). The CDR3 extends over 13 amino acids. Trimming took 8 bases from V and 1 from J, leaving 11 bases between them. CDR3 bases: TGTGCCAGCCGATCGACAGCCCAAGAGACCCAGTACTTC. The encoded protein is CASRSTAQETQYF.

This sequence joins TRBV28 and TRBJ1-2; D is ambiguous. V was shortened by 6 bases and J by 6 bases, with 17 bases between the two germline ends. Germline lookup yields CDR1 MDHEN and CDR2 SYDVKM. The CDR3 totals 14 residues. The CDR3 DNA follows: TGTGCCAGCAGCCCCGGGGTTCTAGGACATGGCTACACCTTC. The encoded protein is CASSPGVLGHGYTF.

The chain uses TRBV13 and TRBJ2-7, with D tentatively TRBD2 (6 bases). V dropped 2 bases and J dropped 0 bases, with 11 bases sitting between them. This CDR3 has 15 amino acids. Germline CDR1 reads PRHDT; CDR2 reads FYEKMQ (reference sequence). CDR3 nucleotides: TGTGCCAGCAGCTTATTAGCGGCCCACTCCTACGAGCAGTACTTC. This translates into CASSLLAAHSYEQYF.

The chain couples TRBV9 to TRBJ1-3, with D uncertain. Germline V CDR1 and CDR2: SGDLS, YYNGEE. V gave up 5 bases and J gave up 2 bases, with 14 bases separating them. The CDR3 extends over 15 amino acids. Here the CDR3 reads CASSPAGQAGNTIYF. CDR3 bases: TGTGCCAGCAGTCCGGCTGGGCAAGCTGGAAACACCATATATTTT.

The gene calls are TRBV30 and TRBJ1-2; D is undetermined. V was pared by 0 bases and J by 3 bases, with 17 bases between. Germline-derived CDR1 and CDR2 are GTSNPN and SVGIG (reference sequence). The CDR3 covers 16 residues. CDR3 sequence (DNA): TGTGCCTGGAGTGTACTAGCCCGGAGAGGGTACTATGGCTACACCTTC. It is translated as CAWSVLARRGYYGYTF.

The genes are TRBV7-9 and TRBJ2-1; 7 bases align to TRBD2. V shed 2 bases and J 7 bases; nucleotides not matched to a gene: 8. The CDR3 is made up of 15 amino acids. Germline CDR1 reads SEHNR; CDR2 reads FQNEAQ (reference sequence). The CDR3 here is CASSLNTGGGNEQFF. CDR3 coding DNA: TGTGCCAGCAGCTTAAATACGGGGGGTGGGAATGAGCAGTTCTTC. Full variable domain (rest looked up from reference TRBV7-9 and TRBJ2-1): DTGVSQNPRHKITKRGQNVTFRCDPISEHNRLYWYRQTLGQGPEFLTYFQNEAQLEKSRLLSDRFSAERPKGSFSTLEIQRTEQGDSAMYLCASSLNTGGGNEQFFGPGTRLTVL.

J is TRBJ2-5 and V is TRBV3-1 (or the pseudogene TRBV3-2), with 8 bases fitting TRBD1. Germline V gene sequence: CDR1 LGHDT, CDR2 YNNKEL (reference sequence). With 3 bases clipped from V and 4 bases from J, the junction kept 7 bases outside the gene matches. CDR3 length: 15 amino acids. The CDR3 sequence is CASSQTGVRRETQYF. For the CDR3, the DNA is TGTGCCAGCAGCCAGACAGGGGTGAGGCGAGAGACCCAGTACTTC.

This clone appeared once. The chain employs TRBV5-6 and TRBJ2-3; unclear D gene. The germline CDR1 and CDR2 sequences are SGHDT and YYEEEE. The V end lost 4 bases, the J end lost 3 bases, and 15 bases lay between the germline ends. The CDR3 contains 15 residues. CDR3 coding DNA: TGTGCCAGCAGCGGCTGGGCCTTCGCGACAGATACGCAGTATTTT. This sequence encodes CASSGWAFATDTQYF.

The V and J genes are TRBV10-1 and TRBJ1-3, with D unresolved. Germline lookup yields CDR1 WNHNN and CDR2 SYGVQD (reference sequence). This CDR3 is 14 amino acids long. With 5 bases removed from V and 3 bases from J, the gap between germline ends came to 11 bases. The CDR3 DNA is TGCGCCAGCAGTACGTACGAGGATGGAAACACCATATATTTT. Translation gives CASSTYEDGNTIYF.

This chain connects TRBV4-1 to TRBJ1-5; D unclear. The CDR3 runs to 11 residues. The V and J ends lost 1 base and 12 bases respectively, with 7 bases between them. Looked up from germline, CDR1 is MGHRA and CDR2 is YSYEKL. The CDR3 DNA reads TGCGCCAGCAGCCAAGGCCGGGTCCAGCATTTT. Its protein is CASSQGRVQHF.

The CDR3 region is CASSQADSAYGYTF. Written as DNA, the CDR3 is TGCGCCAGCAGCCAAGCGGACAGCGCTTATGGCTACACCTTC. The chain links TRBV4-3 to TRBJ1-2; the D gene is possibly TRBD1 (6 bases). The V end lost 1 base, the J end lost 5 bases, and 11 bases lay between the germline ends. There are 14 residues in the CDR3. Germline assignment: CDR1 LGHNA and CDR2 YSLEER.

The chain recombines TRBV19 with TRBJ1-3; D remains unclear. CDR3 length: 15 amino acids. Germline CDR1 reads LNHDA; CDR2 reads SQIVND (reference sequence). Trimming cost V 7 bases and J 0 bases, with 13 bases left between them. CDR3 nucleotide sequence: TGTGCCAGTAAGGCGGGCCTGGGCTCTGGAAACACCATATATTTT. Translation gives CASKAGLGSGNTIYF.

Concerning this clone itself: Distinct nucleotide sequences in the sample also encode this CDR3. V is TRBV27 and J is TRBJ2-5; possibly TRBD2 for D (5 bases). CDR1 and CDR2 (germline): MNHEY, SMNVEV (reference sequence). The CDR3 is 14 amino acids. Trimming pared 5 bases from V and 5 bases from J, leaving 15 bases between. CDR3 DNA sequence: TGTGCCAGCAGTCCTGACCGAGGGTGGGAGACCCAGTACTTC. Its translation: CASSPDRGWETQYF.

The chain carries TRBV3-1 (or the pseudogene TRBV3-2) and TRBJ2-7, with D unclear. The CDR3 is made up of 16 amino acids. V was shortened by 4 bases and J by 2 bases, with 18 bases between the two germline ends. CDR1 and CDR2 from the germline V gene are LGHDT and YNNKEL (reference sequence). The CDR3 bases are TGTGCCAGCAGCCTCCGAGGCGCCCCAAGCGCCTACGAGCAGTACTTC. It encodes CASSLRGAPSAYEQYF.

The rearrangement joins TRBV10-1 to TRBJ2-2; tentatively, D is TRBD1 (5 bases). V gave up 1 base and J gave up 4 bases, with 7 bases separating them. CDR3 length: 14 amino acids. Per germline, CDR1 WNHNN and CDR2 SYGVQD (reference sequence). The CDR3 DNA follows: TGCGCCAGCAGTGAGTACAGGACCACCGGGGAGCTGTTTTTT. It specifies CASSEYRTTGELFF.

The CDR3, as DNA: TGTGCCAGCAGTTATCAGGGGGCGAGTTATGGCTACACCTTC. Its protein product is CASSYQGASYGYTF. This sequence joins TRBV6-5 and TRBJ1-2; 8 positions agree with TRBD1. The V gene's germline CDR1 is MNHEY and CDR2 SVGAGI. The CDR3 consists of 14 residues. The V gene end was trimmed by 3 bases and the J gene end by 5 bases; junction bases not matched to a gene: 5.

The genes are TRBV7-8 and TRBJ1-1; 8 nucleotides match TRBD1. The length of the CDR3 is 14 residues. The ends lost 3 bases at V and 4 bases at J; junction bases unmatched: 4. Germline CDR1 and CDR2: SGHVS and FQNEAQ. CDR3 DNA sequence: TGTGCCAGCAGCTTTGACAGGGGATCCACTGAAGCTTTCTTT. This sequence encodes CASSFDRGSTEAFF.

V gene TRBV10-3 combines with J gene TRBJ2-3; D ambiguous. This CDR3 is built from 14 residues. Per the germline V gene, CDR1 is ENHRY and CDR2 is SYGVKD. V lost 4 bases and J 0 bases, leaving 8 bases between the germline ends. The CDR3 nucleotides read TGTGCCATCAGTGGAGATCAAAGCACAGATACGCAGTATTTT. Amino acid sequence: CAISGDQSTDTQYF.

The chain recombines TRBV5-1 with TRBJ1-1, with D perhaps TRBD1 (6 bases). The CDR3 has 15 amino acids. Trimming shortened V by 2 bases and J by 0 bases, and 11 bases separated the two germline ends. Germline V gene sequence: CDR1 SGHRS, CDR2 YFSETQ. Written as DNA, the CDR3 is TGCGCCAGCAGCTTACAGGGATCGGTGAACACTGAAGCTTTCTTT. It specifies CASSLQGSVNTEAFF. Looking up the rest from reference TRBV5-1 and TRBJ1-1 gives the full variable domain: KAGVTQTPRYLIKTRGQQVTLSCSPISGHRSVSWYQQTPGQGLQFLFEYFSETQRNKGNFPGRFSGRQFSNSRSEMNVSTLELGDSALYLCASSLQGSVNTEAFFGQGTRLTVV.

This clone was seen a single time. The rearrangement uses TRBV4-2 and TRBJ1-6, with TRBD1 matching over 7 bases. CDR1 and CDR2 (germline): LGHNA, YNFKEQ. Trimming cost V 4 bases and J 8 bases; bases outside gene matches: 8. The CDR3 is made up of 15 amino acids. Here the CDR3 DNA reads TGTGCCAGCAGCCTCCGACAGGGAGAGGATTCACCCCTCCACTTT. This sequence encodes CASSLRQGEDSPLHF.

The rearrangement uses TRBV5-1 and TRBJ1-2, with 8 bases fitting TRBD1. The V gene's germline CDR1 is SGHRS and CDR2 YFSETQ. The CDR3 extends over 14 amino acids. Trimming at V came to 1 base and at J to 6 bases, leaving 5 bases not matched to a gene. The CDR3 nucleotides read TGCGCCAGCAGCTTGAAGGACAGGGCCCATGGCTACACCTTC. Translated, it gives CASSLKDRAHGYTF.

The rearrangement uses TRBV9 and TRBJ1-4, with no clear D. CDR1 SGDLS and CDR2 YYNGEE come from the germline V gene. Trimming shortened V by 6 bases and J by 6 bases, and 15 bases separated the two germline ends. The CDR3 covers 14 residues. The CDR3 region is CASTLRPMDEKLFF. The DNA for the CDR3 is TGTGCCAGCACCCTACGCCCGATGGATGAAAAACTGTTTTTT. Complete variable domain (other parts from reference TRBV9 and TRBJ1-4): DSGVTQTPKHLITATGQRVTLRCSPRSGDLSVYWYQQSLDQGLQFLIQYYNGEERAKGNILERFSAQQFPDLHSELNLSSLELGDSALYFCASTLRPMDEKLFFGSGTQLSVL.

V and J are TRBV7-9 and TRBJ1-2, with D unclear. Per the germline V gene, CDR1 is SEHNR and CDR2 is FQNEAQ (reference sequence). This CDR3 spans 16 amino acids. Trimming pared 3 bases from V and 0 bases from J, leaving 14 bases between. The CDR3 spells CASSFLLSSPNYGYTF. The CDR3 DNA reads TGTGCCAGCAGCTTCCTCCTTTCCAGTCCTAACTATGGCTACACCTTC.

The chain has TRBV5-1 and TRBJ2-7; 7 bases fit TRBD1. The trim removed 1 base at V and 0 bases at J, leaving 10 bases unmatched. The CDR3 is 17 amino acids. The V gene's germline CDR1 is SGHRS and CDR2 YFSETQ. The CDR3 nucleotides are TGCGCCAGCAGCTTGAAATTTACAGGGGAGATCTCCTACGAGCAGTACTTC. Translated, it gives CASSLKFTGEISYEQYF.

The count of this clone is one. This sequence joins TRBV7-9 and TRBJ1-2; TRBD1 might be the D (6 bases). Trimming stripped 1 base from V and 3 bases from J, with 12 bases between. Germline V gene sequence: CDR1 SEHNR, CDR2 FQNEAQ (reference sequence). The CDR3 is 15 residues long. The CDR3 loop is CASSLEAGAHYGYTF. In DNA, the CDR3 is TGTGCCAGCAGCTTAGAGGCGGGGGCCCACTATGGCTACACCTTC.